The clone carrying this T cell receptor beta chain was picked up a small number of times. The entry originates in a study of T-cell memory formation after mild COVID-19. The CDR3 is 16 residues long. V lost 5 bases and J 0 bases, leaving 14 bases between the germline ends. From the 5' RACE reads, TCRdb called clonotypes with MiXCR, one entry per CDR3 protein. The sample holds 410,000 or so distinct CDR3 sequences, roughly a quarter seen once. This rearrangement joins TRBV12-3 or TRBV12-4 to TRBJ2-4, with D tentatively TRBD1 or TRBD2 (6 bases each). Material: PBMCs or a T cell subset sorted from them (not recorded which). The source is an adult woman who had mild COVID-19 (a few samples of this study predate the infection). Cell type and time point are not known. The CDR3 nucleotides are TGTGCCAGCAGTCCGCCACAGGGACTAGCCAAAAACATTCAGTACTTC. As protein: CASSPPQGLAKNIQYF.